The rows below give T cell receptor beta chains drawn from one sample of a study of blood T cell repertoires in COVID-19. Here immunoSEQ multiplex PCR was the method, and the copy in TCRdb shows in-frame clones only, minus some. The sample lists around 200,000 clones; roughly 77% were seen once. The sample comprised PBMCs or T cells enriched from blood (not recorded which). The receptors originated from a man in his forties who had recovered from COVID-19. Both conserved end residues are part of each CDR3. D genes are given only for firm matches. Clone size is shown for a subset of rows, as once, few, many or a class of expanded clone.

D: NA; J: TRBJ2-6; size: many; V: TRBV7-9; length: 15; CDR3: CASSLPEAGANVLTF; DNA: TGTGCCAGCAGCTTACCAGAAGCTGGGGCCAACGTCCTGACTTTC
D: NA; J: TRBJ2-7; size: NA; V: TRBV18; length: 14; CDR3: CASSPRQGEYEQYF; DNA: TGTGCCAGCTCACCACGTCAAGGAGAATACGAGCAGTACTTC
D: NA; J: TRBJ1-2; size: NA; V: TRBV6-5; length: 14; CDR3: CASSLAWGDYGYTF; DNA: TGTGCCAGCAGCTTAGCTTGGGGCGACTATGGCTACACCTTC
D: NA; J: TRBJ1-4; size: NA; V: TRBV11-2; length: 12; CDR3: CASSLQQEKLFF; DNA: TGTGCCAGCAGCTTACAACAAGAAAAACTGTTTTTT
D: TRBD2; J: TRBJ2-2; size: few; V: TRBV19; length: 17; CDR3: CASSIFGRGANTGELFF; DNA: TGTGCCAGTAGTATATTTGGGCGGGGGGCGAACACCGGGGAGCTGTTTTTT
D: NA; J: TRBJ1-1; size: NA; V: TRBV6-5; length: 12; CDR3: CASSPAGTEAFF; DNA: TGTGCCAGCAGCCCGGCGGGGACTGAAGCTTTCTTT
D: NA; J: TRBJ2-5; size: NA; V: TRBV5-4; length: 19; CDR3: CASSPVSGRQGWSEETQYF; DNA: TGTGCCAGCAGCCCAGTATCCGGGCGTCAGGGGTGGAGTGAAGAGACCCAGTACTTC
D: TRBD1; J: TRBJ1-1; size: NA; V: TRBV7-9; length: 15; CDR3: CASSLTGQARFEAFF; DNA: TGTGCCAGCAGTCTTACCGGACAGGCTCGCTTTGAAGCTTTCTTT
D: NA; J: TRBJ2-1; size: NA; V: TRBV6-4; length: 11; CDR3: CASSAGDEQFF; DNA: TGTGCCAGCAGTGCCGGGGATGAGCAGTTCTTC
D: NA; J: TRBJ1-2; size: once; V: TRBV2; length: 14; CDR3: CASQVGRANYGYTF; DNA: TGTGCCAGCCAAGTAGGGAGGGCTAACTATGGCTACACCTTC
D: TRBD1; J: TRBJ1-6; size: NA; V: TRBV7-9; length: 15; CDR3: CATPTGDSHNSPLHF; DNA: TGTGCCACCCCGACAGGGGACAGCCATAATTCACCCCTCCACTTT
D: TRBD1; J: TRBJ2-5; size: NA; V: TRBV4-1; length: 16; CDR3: CASSQDGGTGDETQYF; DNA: TGCGCCAGCAGCCAAGATGGGGGGACAGGGGATGAGACCCAGTACTTC
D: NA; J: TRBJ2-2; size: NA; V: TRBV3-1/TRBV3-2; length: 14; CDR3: CASSLELNTGELFF; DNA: TGTGCCAGCAGCCTAGAACTTAACACCGGGGAGCTGTTTTTT
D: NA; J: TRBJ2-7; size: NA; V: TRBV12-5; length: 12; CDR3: CASGLLGDRLYF; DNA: TGTGCTAGTGGTTTGTTAGGAGACAGACTTTACTTC
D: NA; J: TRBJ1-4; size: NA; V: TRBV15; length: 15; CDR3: CATSRDQGVKEKLFF; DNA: TGTGCCACCAGCAGAGATCAAGGGGTCAAAGAAAAACTGTTTTTT
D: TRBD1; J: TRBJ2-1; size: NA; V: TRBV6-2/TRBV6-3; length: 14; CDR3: CASSLDRGGNEQFF; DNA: TGTGCCAGCAGTCTCGACAGGGGCGGGAATGAGCAGTTCTTC
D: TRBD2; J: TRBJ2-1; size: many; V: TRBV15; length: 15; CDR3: CATGTSGSPYNEQFF; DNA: TGTGCCACCGGGACTAGCGGGAGCCCATACAATGAGCAGTTCTTC
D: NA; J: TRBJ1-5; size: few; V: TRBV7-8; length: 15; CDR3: CASSLSKGVSQPQHF; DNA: TGTGCCAGCAGCTTAAGTAAAGGGGTTTCACAGCCCCAGCATTTT
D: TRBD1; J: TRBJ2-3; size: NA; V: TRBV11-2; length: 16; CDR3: CASSLDLGQGTDTQYF; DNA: TGTGCCAGCAGCTTAGATCTGGGACAGGGCACAGATACGCAGTATTTT
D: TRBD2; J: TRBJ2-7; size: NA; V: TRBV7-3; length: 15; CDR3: CASSLLAGVRNEQYF; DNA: TGTGCCAGCAGCTTACTAGCGGGAGTTAGAAACGAGCAGTACTTC
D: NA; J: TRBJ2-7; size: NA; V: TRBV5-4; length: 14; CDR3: CASSLAGQSYEQYF; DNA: TGTGCCAGCAGCTTGGCCGGACAGTCCTACGAGCAGTACTTC
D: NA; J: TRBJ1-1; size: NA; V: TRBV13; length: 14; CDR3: CASSLRQSNTEAFF; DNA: TGTGCCAGCAGCTTGCGGCAGTCTAACACTGAAGCTTTCTTT
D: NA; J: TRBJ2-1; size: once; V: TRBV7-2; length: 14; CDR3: CASSSQLAPNEQFF; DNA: TGTGCCAGCAGCTCCCAGCTAGCGCCGAATGAGCAGTTCTTC
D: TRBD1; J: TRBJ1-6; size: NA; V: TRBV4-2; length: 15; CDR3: CASSQAGQGVSPLHF; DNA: TGTGCCAGCAGCCAGGCGGGACAGGGGGTTTCACCCCTCCACTTT
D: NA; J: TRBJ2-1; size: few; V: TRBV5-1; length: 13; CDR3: CASSGDIYNEQFF; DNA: TGCGCCAGCAGCGGGGACATCTACAATGAGCAGTTCTTC
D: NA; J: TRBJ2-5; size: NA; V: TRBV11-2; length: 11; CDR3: CASSSSETQYF; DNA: TGTGCCAGCAGCTCTTCAGAGACCCAGTACTTC
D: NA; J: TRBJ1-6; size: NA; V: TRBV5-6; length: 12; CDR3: CASSIDTIPLHF; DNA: TGTGCCAGCAGCATAGACACCATACCCCTCCACTTT
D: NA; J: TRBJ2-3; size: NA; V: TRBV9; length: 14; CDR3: CASGWTSSTDTQYF; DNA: TGTGCCAGCGGATGGACTTCTAGCACAGATACGCAGTATTTT
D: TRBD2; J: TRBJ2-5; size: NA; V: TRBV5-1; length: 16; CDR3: CASSLRPSGNQETQYF; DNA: TGCGCCAGCAGCTTGCGGCCTAGCGGGAACCAAGAGACCCAGTACTTC
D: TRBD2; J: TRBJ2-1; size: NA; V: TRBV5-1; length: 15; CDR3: CASSLGSSGRNEQFF; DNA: TGCGCCAGCAGCTTGGGGTCTAGCGGGAGGAACGAGCAGTTCTTC
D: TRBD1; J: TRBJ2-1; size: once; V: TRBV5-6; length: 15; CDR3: CASTPGQTGLDEQFF; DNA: TGTGCCAGCACTCCGGGACAGACTGGGCTCGATGAGCAGTTCTTC
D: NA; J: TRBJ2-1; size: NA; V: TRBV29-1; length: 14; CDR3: CSAGRLVPYNEQFF; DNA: TGCAGCGCAGGCCGACTAGTTCCCTACAATGAGCAGTTCTTC
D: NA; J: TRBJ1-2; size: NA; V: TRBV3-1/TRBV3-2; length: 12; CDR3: CASSLGDFGYTF; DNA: TGTGCCAGCAGCCTCGGCGACTTTGGCTACACCTTC
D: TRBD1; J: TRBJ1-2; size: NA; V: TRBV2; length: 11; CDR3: CASKRTGGYTF; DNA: TGTGCCAGCAAGAGGACAGGCGGCTACACCTTC
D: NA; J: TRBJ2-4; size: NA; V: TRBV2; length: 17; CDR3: CATPSSGPPSWKNIQYF; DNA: TGTGCCACCCCTTCATCCGGGCCTCCTAGCTGGAAAAACATTCAGTACTTC
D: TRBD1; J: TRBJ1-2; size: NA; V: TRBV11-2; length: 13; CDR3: CASSLGQARGYTF; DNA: TGTGCCAGCAGCTTGGGACAGGCGCGAGGCTACACCTTC
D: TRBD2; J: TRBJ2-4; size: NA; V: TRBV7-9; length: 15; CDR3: CASSLASGSSNIQYF; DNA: TGTGCCAGCAGCTTAGCCAGCGGGAGTTCAAACATTCAGTACTTC
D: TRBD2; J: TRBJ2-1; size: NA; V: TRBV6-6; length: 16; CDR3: CASSTTRGGTYNEQFF; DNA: TGTGCCAGCAGTACTACACGGGGAGGGACCTACAATGAGCAGTTCTTC
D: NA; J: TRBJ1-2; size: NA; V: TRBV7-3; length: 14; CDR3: CASSLTDQGYGYTF; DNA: TGTGCCAGCAGCTTAACGGACCAGGGTTATGGCTACACCTTC
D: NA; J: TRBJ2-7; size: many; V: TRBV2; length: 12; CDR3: CASSELTYEQYF; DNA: TGTGCCAGCAGTGAACTAACCTACGAGCAGTACTTC
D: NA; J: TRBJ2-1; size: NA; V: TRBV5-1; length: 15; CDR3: CASSTSGSSYNEQFF; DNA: TGCGCCAGCAGCACCAGCGGAAGCTCCTACAATGAGCAGTTCTTC
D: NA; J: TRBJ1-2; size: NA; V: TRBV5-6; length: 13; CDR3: CASSQGMDYGYTF; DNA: TGTGCCAGCAGCCAGGGGATGGACTATGGCTACACCTTC
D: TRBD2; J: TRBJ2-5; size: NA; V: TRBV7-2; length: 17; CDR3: CASSSSGGLAKRETQYF; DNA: TGTGCCAGCAGCTCCTCAGGAGGACTAGCTAAACGGGAGACCCAGTACTTC
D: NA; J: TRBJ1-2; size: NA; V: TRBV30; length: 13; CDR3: CAWSGSLAYGYTF; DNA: TGTGCCTGGAGTGGAAGCCTAGCCTATGGCTACACCTTC
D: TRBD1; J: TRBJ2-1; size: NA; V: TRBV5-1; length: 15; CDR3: CASSLGQGFYNEQFF; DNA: TGCGCCAGCAGCCTTGGACAGGGGTTCTACAATGAGCAGTTCTTC
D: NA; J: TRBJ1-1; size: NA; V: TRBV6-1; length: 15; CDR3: CASSEVLPLNTEAFF; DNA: TGTGCCAGCAGTGAAGTGCTACCACTGAACACTGAAGCTTTCTTT
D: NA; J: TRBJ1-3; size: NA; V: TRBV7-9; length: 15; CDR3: CASSLATGPGNTIYF; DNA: TGTGCCAGCAGCTTAGCGACAGGACCTGGAAACACCATATATTTT